A single sample is the source of the 4 T cell receptor beta chains below, sequenced in a study of OX40 agonist ivuxolimab in advanced cancers. Using immunoSEQ multiplex PCR, the repertoire was profiled, and TCRdb retains in-frame clones only, with some absent. The sample lists roughly 56,000 clones, just over 85% occurring once. This sample comprised CD4+ or CD8+ T cells sorted from blood, obtained in a trial of the OX40 agonist ivuxolimab. These receptors came from an adult with an advanced solid tumor such as melanoma, head and neck, liver or kidney cancer.

The chain combines TRBV5-6 with TRBJ2-2, with TRBD1 identical over 7 bases. This CDR3 region has 15 residues. Germline V gene data show CDR1 as SGHDT and CDR2 as YYEEEE. With V trimmed by 4 bases and J by 2 bases, 5 bases remained unmatched. The CDR3 sequence is CASSPGTVNTGELFF. For the CDR3, the DNA is TGTGCCAGCAGCCCCGGGACAGTCAACACCGGGGAGCTGTTTTTT.

The rearrangement links TRBV5-8 to TRBJ2-2, with D hard to call. The CDR3 is 13 amino acids. The V gene lost 4 bases and the J gene lost 5 bases, with 9 bases spanning the gap. Germline CDR1 SGHTS, CDR2 YDEGEE. The CDR3 reads CASSVLGTGELFF. In DNA, the CDR3 is TGTGCCAGCAGCGTCCTGGGGACCGGGGAGCTGTTTTTT.

The chain recombines TRBV6-6 with TRBJ1-6, with D possibly matching TRBD1 (6 bases). Between the trimmed V and J ends, which lost 7 bases and 9 bases, there was a span of 16 bases. The CDR3 sequence is 14 residues long. Germline-derived CDR1 and CDR2 are MNHNY and SVGAGI (reference sequence). CDR3 nucleotide sequence: TGTGCCAGCAACCTCAGGGGAGAGGGTTCACCCCTCCACTTT. This gives the protein CASNLRGEGSPLHF.

The chain has TRBV19 and TRBJ1-1; D gene unclear. The V gene's germline CDR1 is LNHDA and CDR2 SQIVND (reference sequence). The CDR3 covers 15 residues. Between the trimmed V and J ends, which lost 4 bases and 6 bases, there was a span of 18 bases. CDR3 loop: CASSTRYTGPSEAFF. CDR3 nucleotides: TGTGCCAGTAGTACCAGATATACGGGCCCATCTGAAGCTTTCTTT.